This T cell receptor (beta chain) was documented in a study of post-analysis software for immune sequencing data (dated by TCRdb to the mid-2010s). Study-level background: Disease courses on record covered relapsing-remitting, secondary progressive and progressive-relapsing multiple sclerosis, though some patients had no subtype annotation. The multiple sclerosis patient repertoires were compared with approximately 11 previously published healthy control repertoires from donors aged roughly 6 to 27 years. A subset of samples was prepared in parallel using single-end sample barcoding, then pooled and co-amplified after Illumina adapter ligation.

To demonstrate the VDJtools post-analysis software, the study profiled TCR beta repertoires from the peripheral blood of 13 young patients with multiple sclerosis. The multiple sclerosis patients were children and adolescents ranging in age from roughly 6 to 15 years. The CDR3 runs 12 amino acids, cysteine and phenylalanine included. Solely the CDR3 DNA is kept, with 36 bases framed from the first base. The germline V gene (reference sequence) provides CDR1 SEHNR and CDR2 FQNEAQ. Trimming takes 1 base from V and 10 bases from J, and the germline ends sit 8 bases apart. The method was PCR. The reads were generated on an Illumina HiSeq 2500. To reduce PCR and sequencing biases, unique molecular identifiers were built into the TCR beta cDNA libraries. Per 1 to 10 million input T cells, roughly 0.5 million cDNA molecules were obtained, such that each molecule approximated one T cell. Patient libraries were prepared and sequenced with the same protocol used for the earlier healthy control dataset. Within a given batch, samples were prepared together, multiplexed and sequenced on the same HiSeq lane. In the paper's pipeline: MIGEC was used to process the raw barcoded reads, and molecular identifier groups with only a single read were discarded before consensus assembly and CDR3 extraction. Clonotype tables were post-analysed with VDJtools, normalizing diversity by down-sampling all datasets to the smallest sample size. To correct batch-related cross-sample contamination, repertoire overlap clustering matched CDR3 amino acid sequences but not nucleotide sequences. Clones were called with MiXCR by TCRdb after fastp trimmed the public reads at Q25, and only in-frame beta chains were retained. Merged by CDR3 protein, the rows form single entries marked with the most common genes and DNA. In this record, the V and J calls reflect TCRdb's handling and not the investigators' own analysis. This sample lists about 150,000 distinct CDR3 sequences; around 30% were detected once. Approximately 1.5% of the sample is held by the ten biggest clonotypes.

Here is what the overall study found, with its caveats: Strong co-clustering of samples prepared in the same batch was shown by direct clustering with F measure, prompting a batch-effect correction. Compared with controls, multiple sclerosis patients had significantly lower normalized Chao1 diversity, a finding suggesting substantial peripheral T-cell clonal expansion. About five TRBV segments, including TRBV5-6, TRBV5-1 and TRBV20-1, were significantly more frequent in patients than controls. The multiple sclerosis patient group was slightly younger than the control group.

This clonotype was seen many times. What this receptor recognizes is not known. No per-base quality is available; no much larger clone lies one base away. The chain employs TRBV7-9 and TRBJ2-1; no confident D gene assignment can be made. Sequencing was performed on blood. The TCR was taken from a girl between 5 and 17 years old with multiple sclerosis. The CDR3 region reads CASSLGPAEQFF. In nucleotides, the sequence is TGTGCCAGCAGCTTAGGCCCCGCCGAGCAGTTCTTC.